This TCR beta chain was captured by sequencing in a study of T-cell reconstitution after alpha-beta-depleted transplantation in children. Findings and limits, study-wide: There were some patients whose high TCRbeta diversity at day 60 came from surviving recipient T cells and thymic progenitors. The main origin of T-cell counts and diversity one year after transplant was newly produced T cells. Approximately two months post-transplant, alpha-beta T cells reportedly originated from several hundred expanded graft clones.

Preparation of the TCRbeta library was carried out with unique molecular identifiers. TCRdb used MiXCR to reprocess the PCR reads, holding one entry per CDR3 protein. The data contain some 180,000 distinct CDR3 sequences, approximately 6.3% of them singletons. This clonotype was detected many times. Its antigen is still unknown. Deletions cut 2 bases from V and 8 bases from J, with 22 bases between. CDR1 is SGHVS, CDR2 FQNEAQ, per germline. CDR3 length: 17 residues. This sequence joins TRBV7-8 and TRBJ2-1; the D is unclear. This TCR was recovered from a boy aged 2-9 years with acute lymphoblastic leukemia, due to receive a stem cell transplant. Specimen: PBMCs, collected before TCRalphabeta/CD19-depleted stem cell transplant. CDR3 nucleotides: TGTGCCAGCAGCTTATCTAAGGCACTGCGCCCAAGCGATGAGCAGTTCTTC. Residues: CASSLSKALRPSDEQFF.